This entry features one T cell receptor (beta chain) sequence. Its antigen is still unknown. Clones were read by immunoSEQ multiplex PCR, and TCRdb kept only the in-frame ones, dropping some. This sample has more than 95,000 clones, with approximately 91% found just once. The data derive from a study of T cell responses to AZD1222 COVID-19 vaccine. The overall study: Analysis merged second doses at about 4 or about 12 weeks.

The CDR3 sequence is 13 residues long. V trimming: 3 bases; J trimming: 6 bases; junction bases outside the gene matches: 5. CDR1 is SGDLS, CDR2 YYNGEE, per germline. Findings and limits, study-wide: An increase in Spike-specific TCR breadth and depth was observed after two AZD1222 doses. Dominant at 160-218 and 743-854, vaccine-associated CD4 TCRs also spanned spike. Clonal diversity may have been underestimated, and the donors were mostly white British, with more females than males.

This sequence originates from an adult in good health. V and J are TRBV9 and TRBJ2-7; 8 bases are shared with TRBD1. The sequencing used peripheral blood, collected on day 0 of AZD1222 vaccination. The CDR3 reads CASSGQGAIEQYF. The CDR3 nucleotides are TGTGCCAGCAGCGGCCAGGGGGCTATCGAGCAGTACTTC.